These 28 T cell receptor beta chains were sequenced from one sample in a study of beta chain features in type 1 diabetes. TCRB transcripts that were expressed got sequenced, as all of the isolated RNA had been reverse transcribed. Profiled with immunoSEQ multiplex PCR; TCRdb holds only in-frame clones, not every one. The sample lists 200,000 to 250,000 clones, roughly an eighth seen once, with more than 0.02% in the top ten. The sequencing sample was made of naive CD4+ T cells from blood. These receptors came from a woman aged 40 to 55 in good health.

This chain joins TRBV6-5 and TRBJ2-7, with D possibly being TRBD1 (5 bases). CDR1 is MNHEY, CDR2 SVGAGI, per germline. V was pared by 7 bases and J by 3 bases, with 19 bases between. The CDR3 is 15 amino acids. CDR3 in amino acids: CASTMEDSDIYEQYF. CDR3 in DNA: TGTGCCAGCACCATGGAAGATTCGGACATCTACGAGCAGTACTTC.

This clone was counted only a few times. J is TRBJ2-1 and V is TRBV15; the D gene is possibly TRBD1 (6 bases). Germline CDR1 reads LNHNV; CDR2 reads YYDKDF (reference sequence). V lost 8 bases and J 2 bases, leaving 16 bases between the germline ends. The CDR3 extends over 15 amino acids. The CDR3 here is CATGIDGTTYNEQFF. As DNA, the CDR3 is TGTGCCACCGGGATAGACGGGACAACCTACAATGAGCAGTTCTTC.

The chain carries TRBV20-1 and TRBJ1-1; D not resolved. This CDR3 is built from 11 residues. Germline V gene sequence: CDR1 DFQATT, CDR2 SNEGSKA (reference sequence). V gave up 6 bases and J gave up 5 bases, with 10 bases separating them. Here the CDR3 DNA reads TGCAGTGCCGCTCGGGTTACTGAAGCTTTCTTT. Translation: CSAARVTEAFF.

The rearrangement uses TRBV15 and TRBJ1-1; unclear D gene. CDR1 and CDR2 from the germline V gene are LNHNV and YYDKDF (reference sequence). V was shortened by 3 bases and J by 1 base, with 12 bases between the two germline ends. This CDR3 has 15 residues. The DNA of the CDR3 is TGTGCCACCAGCAGCCACACACCACAGAACACTGAAGCTTTCTTT. This gives the protein CATSSHTPQNTEAFF.

The V call is TRBV10-1, the J call TRBJ2-5; possible D gene TRBD2, 6 bases. Trimming removed 2 bases at V and 5 bases at J, with 6 bases between. The V gene's germline CDR1 is WNHNN and CDR2 SYGVQD (reference sequence). The CDR3 covers 12 residues. The CDR3 nucleotides are TGCGCCAGCAGTGAGGGGGGGGAGACCCAGTACTTC. The encoded protein is CASSEGGETQYF.

This clone showed up just a few times. The V gene is TRBV2, the J gene TRBJ2-3; D is uncertain. The V end was cut by 7 bases, the J end by 5 bases, with 4 bases between. CDR1 and CDR2 from the germline V gene are SNHLY and FYNNEI. This CDR3 is built from 10 residues. DNA for the CDR3: TGTGCCAGCACTAGAGATACGCAGTATTTT. Protein product: CASTRDTQYF.

This clone was seen more than once but under ten times. The DNA for the CDR3 is TGTGCCAGTAGATTCACAGGGGGGAGTATGAACACTGAAGCTTTCTTT. It encodes CASRFTGGSMNTEAFF. This chain uses TRBV27 with TRBJ1-1; 8 bases match TRBD1. CDR1 MNHEY and CDR2 SMNVEV come from the germline V gene (reference sequence). J lost 0 bases, V lost 9 bases, and 12 bases had no gene match. This CDR3 has 16 amino acids.

The chain has TRBV7-9 and TRBJ2-7; possible D gene TRBD1, 5 bases. Germline V gene data show CDR1 as SEHNR and CDR2 as FQNEAQ (reference sequence). The CDR3 loop spans 14 amino acids. Trimming removed 5 bases from V and 2 bases from J, with 13 bases in between. CDR3 protein: CASSPPGSAYEQYF. In nucleotides, the CDR3 is TGTGCCAGCAGCCCGCCAGGGTCGGCCTACGAGCAGTACTTC.

The chain uses TRBV11-3 and TRBJ1-2, with 7 positions matching TRBD1. This CDR3 is built from 14 residues. Trimming removed 2 bases from V and 2 bases from J; junction bases left unmatched: 2. Germline values: CDR1 SGHNT, CDR2 YENEEA. The CDR3 nucleotides are TGTGCCAGCAGCTTAAGGGACAGCAACTATGGCTACACCTTC. Its translation: CASSLRDSNYGYTF. The full variable domain, with the rest looked up from reference TRBV11-3 and TRBJ1-2, is EAGVVQSPRYKIIEKKQPVAFWCNPISGHNTLYWYLQNLGQGPELLIRYENEEAVDDSQLPKDRFSAERLKGVDSTLKIQPAELGDSAVYLCASSLRDSNYGYTFGSGTRLTVV.

This chain connects TRBV5-1 to TRBJ1-4; tentatively, D is TRBD1 (5 bases). The V end was cut by 1 base, the J end by 8 bases, with 12 bases between. From germline, CDR1 is SGHRS and CDR2 YFSETQ. There are 14 residues in the CDR3. In DNA form, the CDR3 reads TGCGCCAGCAGCTTGCGGCCAGGGCAGGAAAAACTGTTTTTT. Residues: CASSLRPGQEKLFF.

Comments on this clone: This sample also contains other DNA sequences that code for the same CDR3. The J gene is TRBJ2-2, the V gene TRBV5-1, with a weak D call TRBD1 (5 bases). V was shortened by 4 bases and J by 4 bases, with 8 bases between the two germline ends. Germline CDR1 is SGHRS and CDR2 is YFSETQ. The CDR3 runs to 13 residues. CDR3 sequence (DNA): TGCGCCAGCAGCCTAGACAGCACCGGGGAGCTGTTTTTT. Protein: CASSLDSTGELFF.

The rearrangement uses TRBV9 and TRBJ2-3; TRBD2 matches at 10 bases. The CDR3 has 18 amino acids. Looked up from germline, CDR1 is SGDLS and CDR2 is YYNGEE. J gave up 2 bases and V 4 bases, and 13 bases lay outside the gene matches. In DNA, the CDR3 is TGTGCCAGCAGCCCTAGCCGCCTAGCGGGGGCCACCACAGATACGCAGTATTTT. Its translation is CASSPSRLAGATTDTQYF. Together with reference TRBV9 and TRBJ2-3, the CDR3 gives the full variable domain: DSGVTQTPKHLITATGQRVTLRCSPRSGDLSVYWYQQSLDQGLQFLIQYYNGEERAKGNILERFSAQQFPDLHSELNLSSLELGDSALYFCASSPSRLAGATTDTQYFGPGTRLTVL.

The gene calls are TRBV18 and TRBJ1-1, with D unresolved. Germline V gives CDR1 KGHSH, CDR2 LQKENI. V lost 3 bases, J lost 4 bases, and 15 bases lay in between. This CDR3 region has 15 residues. Here the CDR3 DNA reads TGTGCCAGCTCACCCCGGGATGGTGAGGGCACTGAAGCTTTCTTT. As protein: CASSPRDGEGTEAFF.

This chain links TRBV5-6 with TRBJ2-3; 9 bases line up with TRBD2. Trimming took 6 bases from V and 2 from J; bases not matched to a gene: 7. The germline V gene encodes CDR1 SGHDT and CDR2 YYEEEE. The CDR3 has 15 amino acids. The DNA for the CDR3 is TGTGCCAGCAAAAGCGGGGGGCGCGTCACAGATACGCAGTATTTT. This encodes CASKSGGRVTDTQYF. The full variable domain, with the rest looked up from reference TRBV5-6 and TRBJ2-3, is DAGVTQSPTHLIKTRGQQVTLRCSPKSGHDTVSWYQQALGQGPQFIFQYYEEEERQRGNFPDRFSGHQFPNYSSELNVNALLLGDSALYLCASKSGGRVTDTQYFGPGTRLTVL.

The chain recombines TRBV7-2 with TRBJ1-2, with D unclear. The CDR3 sequence is 15 residues long. Trimming removed 6 bases at V and 1 base at J, with 15 bases between. The germline V gene encodes CDR1 SGHTA and CDR2 FQGNSA. DNA for the CDR3: TGTGCCAGCAGATCAACCCCTAGTGTTAACTATGGCTACACCTTC. It specifies CASRSTPSVNYGYTF.

In this sample, this clone turned up a few times. In the same sample, other DNA sequences code for this CDR3. The chain combines TRBV2 with TRBJ2-5; tentative D call: TRBD2 (6 bases). Trimming shortened V by 2 bases and J by 0 bases, and 13 bases separated the two germline ends. The CDR3 contains 16 residues. Germline V gene lookup returns CDR1 SNHLY and CDR2 FYNNEI. The CDR3 nucleotides read TGTGCCAGCAGTGAAAATGGGGGGACTTACCAAGAGACCCAGTACTTC. This gives the protein CASSENGGTYQETQYF.

The chain's CDR3 is CASSLIPGRITFF. Written as DNA, the CDR3 is TGTGCCAGCAGCTTAATCCCGGGTCGGATAACTTTCTTT. The V and J genes are TRBV6-6 and TRBJ1-1; D gene unclear. This CDR3 has 13 amino acids. The germline gives CDR1 MNHNY, CDR2 SVGAGI (reference sequence). V lost 6 bases and J lost 12, with 20 bases in between.

J is TRBJ2-4 and V is TRBV14; tentative D call: TRBD2 (5 bases). The CDR3 spans 14 residues. Germline CDR1 reads SGHDN; CDR2 reads FVKESK. Trimming took 0 bases from V and 7 from J, leaving 10 bases between them. The CDR3 DNA sequence: TGTGCCAGCAGCCAAGATCTTCCTAGCAACATTCAGTACTTC. This gives the protein CASSQDLPSNIQYF.

This clone was detected only a few times. This chain connects TRBV6-6 to TRBJ2-5, with TRBD1 as a possible D gene (6 bases). CDR3 length equals 14 residues. Per germline, CDR1 MNHNY and CDR2 SVGAGI (reference sequence). The V and J ends lost 6 bases and 1 base respectively, with 12 bases between them. The CDR3 sequence: CASSYGTSQETQYF. The CDR3 region has the DNA TGTGCCAGCAGCTACGGGACATCCCAAGAGACCCAGTACTTC.

In its sample, this clone was seen a few times. The chain uses TRBV6-6 and TRBJ1-1; D gene ambiguous. Trimming removed 6 bases at V and 1 base at J, with 15 bases between. The CDR3 is 15 amino acids. CDR1 is MNHNY, CDR2 SVGAGI, per germline (reference sequence). In DNA form, the CDR3 reads TGTGCCAGCAGCCCCAGGTCGACCCAGAACACTGAAGCTTTCTTT. The encoded protein is CASSPRSTQNTEAFF.

This clone turned up a few times. This chain links TRBV4-2 with TRBJ2-5; a weak D match, TRBD1 (7 bases). V lost 0 bases, J lost 5 bases, and 13 bases lay in between. Germline CDR1 and CDR2: LGHNA and YNFKEQ. The CDR3 is 15 amino acids. CDR3 amino acids: CASSQDAGGQETQYF. DNA of the CDR3: TGTGCCAGCAGCCAAGATGCAGGGGGGCAGGAGACCCAGTACTTC.

The chain employs TRBV5-4 and TRBJ2-3; 9 bases are shared with TRBD2. V was pared by 3 bases and J by 4 bases, with 9 bases of the junction left unmatched. This CDR3 region has 16 residues. CDR1 is SGHNT and CDR2 is YYREEE in the germline V gene (reference sequence). CDR3 DNA sequence: TGTGCCAGCAGCTCAGTCCTTAGCGGGGGCGCAGATACGCAGTATTTT. It encodes CASSSVLSGGADTQYF.

A few counts support this clone. This chain uses TRBV11-2 with TRBJ2-2, with D tentatively TRBD2 (5 bases). The germline V and J ends were trimmed by 8 bases and 0 bases, with 7 bases remaining between them. The germline V gene encodes CDR1 SGHAT and CDR2 FQNNGV. CDR3 length: 13 residues. CDR3 nucleotides: TGTGCCAGCCAGCGGACGAACACCGGGGAGCTGTTTTTT. This gives the protein CASQRTNTGELFF.

This clone was seen more than once but under ten times. The chain combines TRBV28 with TRBJ1-2; a weak D match, TRBD1 (6 bases). CDR1 and CDR2 from the germline V gene are MDHEN and SYDVKM. The CDR3 has 13 residues. Trimming stripped 2 bases from V and 7 bases from J, with 11 bases between. The CDR3 sequence: CASSLRQGGGYTF. The CDR3 DNA reads TGTGCCAGCAGTTTACGGCAAGGGGGTGGCTACACCTTC.

This clone was seen more than once but under ten times. V and J are TRBV5-6 and TRBJ2-7, with D possibly matching TRBD2 (6 bases). The CDR3 has 14 amino acids. V lost 4 bases and J lost 5, with 16 bases in between. Germline V gene data show CDR1 as SGHDT and CDR2 as YYEEEE. The CDR3 nucleotides are TGTGCCAGCAGCCGGGGGACCACGGGCGACGAGCAGTACTTC. It translates to CASSRGTTGDEQYF.

This clone has just a few counts. CDR3 region: CASSLAGVMGSPLHF. The CDR3 DNA sequence: TGCGCCAGCAGCTTGGCGGGGGTGATGGGGTCACCCCTCCACTTT. V gene TRBV5-1 combines with J gene TRBJ1-6; weak D call: TRBD1 (5 bases). The CDR3 loop spans 15 amino acids. The V end lost 0 bases, the J end lost 10 bases, and 14 bases lay between the germline ends. Germline lookup yields CDR1 SGHRS and CDR2 YFSETQ.

In nucleotides, the CDR3 is TGTGCCAGCAGCGTAGCAGGGGGCCGGATCGAGACCCAGTACTTC. Residues: CASSVAGGRIETQYF. This chain links TRBV9 with TRBJ2-5; 8 bases match TRBD1. V dropped 0 bases and J dropped 5; count of bases not matched to a gene: 6. The CDR3 runs to 15 residues. The V gene's germline CDR1 is SGDLS and CDR2 YYNGEE.

This chain uses TRBV11-2 with TRBJ1-2; 8 bases map to TRBD1. The germline CDR1 and CDR2 sequences are SGHAT and FQNNGV. V shed 5 bases and J 8 bases; nucleotides not matched to a gene: 13. The CDR3 extends over 15 amino acids. The CDR3, as DNA: TGTGCCAGCAGCCTAATCGACAGGGGCTGGGAGGGCTACACCTTC. It encodes CASSLIDRGWEGYTF. Full variable domain (rest looked up from reference TRBV11-2 and TRBJ1-2): EAGVAQSPRYKIIEKRQSVAFWCNPISGHATLYWYQQILGQGPKLLIQFQNNGVVDDSQLPKDRFSAERLKGVDSTLKIQPAKLEDSAVYLCASSLIDRGWEGYTFGSGTRLTVV.